This record covers a single T cell receptor beta chain. These data are taken from a study of blood T cell repertoires in COVID-19. Study details: Sites in the United States, Italy and Spain provided acute and convalescent COVID-19 samples. From T cells, B-cell-depleted T cells, or PBMCs came the material, which was cDNA or gDNA.

Seattle's enrolled individuals joined amid active infection and were then monitored longitudinally. As originally analysed: Nucleated cell number was recorded as an estimate derived from reference gene primer amplification. This table comes from immunoSEQ multiplex PCR, and its TCRdb copy is limited to in-frame clones, with some not included. V and J calls and clone size are copied from that table; D and trimming were computed from the DNA. The sample carries fewer than 250,000 clones, approximately 84% recorded once. With 5 bases clipped from V and 1 base from J, the junction kept 13 bases outside the gene matches. CDR1 and CDR2 from the germline V gene are SGHTA and FQGTGA. The CDR3 runs to 18 residues.

This TCR was sampled from a man aged 50 to 59 with COVID-19, enrolled during active disease. The gene calls are TRBV7-3 and TRBJ1-1; 10 positions match TRBD1. The sequenced sample consisted of peripheral blood. The CDR3 spells CASSPVSDRGPWNTEAFF. The CDR3 bases are TGTGCCAGCAGCCCCGTCAGTGACAGGGGGCCTTGGAACACTGAAGCTTTCTTT.